This TCR beta chain was found in a study of post-analysis software for immune sequencing data. Background on the study: Some patients lacked subtype; others had relapsing-remitting, secondary progressive or progressive-relapsing disease.

Concerning this clonotype itself: Antigen: not known.

Findings and limits, study-wide: TRBV segments more frequent in patients than in controls numbered five and included TRBV5-6, TRBV5-1 and TRBV20-1. Among multiple sclerosis patients, normalized Chao1 diversity was significantly below that of controls.

Built from TCR beta cDNA, the libraries had unique molecular identifiers in them. It was from roughly 1 to 10 million T cells that 500,000 or so cDNA molecules came. Via MiXCR, TCRdb re-called the PCR reads, giving one row per CDR3 protein. This table holds hundreds of thousands of distinct CDR3 sequences, less than 35% found once. Deletions cut 2 bases from V and 4 bases from J, with 8 bases between. The CDR3 contains 13 residues. CDR1 is MNHNS and CDR2 is SASEGT in the germline V gene. The gene calls are TRBV6-1 and TRBJ1-2; no definite D call. The sequencing sample was made of blood. The sequence was obtained from a girl between 5 and 17 years old with multiple sclerosis. The CDR3, as DNA: TGTGCCAGCAGTGAACAGGTCTCCTATGGCTACACCTTC. As protein: CASSEQVSYGYTF.